This passage covers 24 T cell receptor beta chains from one sample sequenced in a study of identical twins' blood T cells. TCRdb itself ran the 5' RACE reads through MiXCR, one entry per CDR3 protein. In the table there are a few hundred thousand distinct CDR3 sequences, roughly 28% of which are singletons. Specimen: PBMCs. The receptors were gathered from a woman aged 18 to 49 in good health.

This clonotype was counted at least ten times. J is TRBJ1-3 and V is TRBV29-1, with D unresolved. CDR3 size: 12 residues. Germline CDR1 and CDR2: SQVTM and ANQGSEA. V dropped 7 bases and J dropped 4 bases, with 11 bases sitting between them. The CDR3 DNA is TGCAGCGCCGAAGACGGGGGAAACACCATATATTTT. Protein: CSAEDGGNTIYF.

The chain combines TRBV4-2 with TRBJ2-1; 9 bases are a match to TRBD2. V lost 1 base, J lost 7 bases, and 8 bases stayed unmatched. Germline lookup yields CDR1 LGHNA and CDR2 YNFKEQ. This CDR3 spans 16 amino acids. Written as DNA, the CDR3 is TGTGCCAGCAGCCAAGGGGTTGGTAGCGGGAGTAATGAGCAGTTCTTC. Translating it yields CASSQGVGSGSNEQFF.

In this sample, this clonotype turned up a few times. The chain combines TRBV10-3 with TRBJ1-5; D is uncertain. Germline assignment: CDR1 ENHRY and CDR2 SYGVKD. V shed 3 bases and J shed 0 bases, with 6 bases lying between them. The CDR3 runs 14 residues. The chain's CDR3 is CAISDRGSNQPQHF. Here the CDR3 DNA reads TGTGCCATCAGTGACAGAGGTAGCAATCAGCCCCAGCATTTT.

This clonotype was detected ten times or more. J is TRBJ1-5 and V is TRBV6-2 or TRBV6-3; D gene uncertain. The V and J ends lost 6 bases and 0 bases respectively, with 9 bases between them. The germline gives CDR1 MNHEY, CDR2 SVGEGT. The CDR3 contains 14 residues. CDR3 coding DNA: TGTGCCAGCAGCCTACCTACTAGCAATCAGCCCCAGCATTTT. Amino acid sequence: CASSLPTSNQPQHF.

The chain employs TRBV19 and TRBJ1-5, with D possibly TRBD1 on 5 matching bases. The ends were cut back, 11 bases at V and 5 bases at J, with 19 bases in the middle. There are 14 residues in the CDR3. The germline V gene encodes CDR1 LNHDA and CDR2 SQIVND (reference sequence). CDR3: CAGNEGMDHQPQHF. CDR3 coding DNA: TGTGCCGGTAACGAGGGGATGGACCATCAGCCCCAGCATTTT.

This clonotype was recorded a few times. The V call is TRBV14, the J call TRBJ1-2; no definite D call. The CDR3 totals 14 residues. Germline V gene data show CDR1 as SGHDN and CDR2 as FVKESK. The germline V and J ends were trimmed by 4 bases and 4 bases, with 13 bases remaining between them. The CDR3 protein is CASSPIRTAYGYTF. The CDR3 DNA follows: TGTGCCAGCAGCCCAATTAGGACGGCCTATGGCTACACCTTC.

The genes are TRBV20-1 and TRBJ1-2, with 7 bases identical to TRBD1. V lost 6 bases and J lost 3; bases outside the gene matches: 10. Germline CDR1 DFQATT, CDR2 SNEGSKA (reference sequence). This CDR3 comprises 14 residues. CDR3 loop: CSAYTGVGYYGYTF. The DNA for the CDR3 is TGCAGTGCCTACACAGGGGTCGGATACTATGGCTACACCTTC.

This clonotype has a count of ten or more. The junction does not match germline at one end; this may be a read error. The chain carries TRBV5-1 and TRBJ1-3; D uncertain. The CDR3 sequence is 14 residues long. Germline CDR1 SGHRS, CDR2 YFSETQ. CDR3: CASSLEGSGNTIYF. CDR3 nucleotide sequence: TGTGCCAGCAGCTTAGAGGGCTCTGGAAACACCATATATTTT.

V usage is TRBV7-6 and J usage is TRBJ1-2; 8 bases map to TRBD1. The CDR3 spans 16 residues. CDR1 is SGHVS and CDR2 is FNYEAQ in the germline V gene. Trimming at V came to 1 base and at J to 4 bases, leaving 8 bases not matched to a gene. The CDR3 region is CASSLGGRDRLYGYTF. Here the CDR3 DNA reads TGTGCCAGCAGCTTAGGGGGGCGGGACAGGCTCTATGGCTACACCTTC. Supplemented by reference TRBV7-6 and TRBJ1-2, the full variable domain reads GAGVSQSPRYKVTKRGQDVALRCDPISGHVSLYWYRQALGQGPEFLTYFNYEAQQDKSGLPNDRFSAERPEGSISTLTIQRTEQRDSAMYRCASSLGGRDRLYGYTFGSGTRLTVV.

The chain is built from TRBV12-3 or TRBV12-4 and TRBJ2-4; D is possibly TRBD2 (5 bases). Trimming left V 8 bases short and J 2 bases short, with 16 bases between. The CDR3 has 15 amino acids. CDR3 in amino acids: CASGTDYHPKNIQYF. The CDR3 DNA is TGTGCCAGCGGAACAGACTATCACCCCAAAAACATTCAGTACTTC.

This clonotype was seen a few times. The chain joins TRBV29-1 to TRBJ2-7, with D tentatively TRBD1 (6 bases). Germline V gives CDR1 SQVTM, CDR2 ANQGSEA. Trimming cost V 0 bases and J 3 bases, with 15 bases left between them. The CDR3 is 15 amino acids. The CDR3 loop is CSVEDQGTSHYEQYF. The CDR3 DNA reads TGCAGCGTTGAAGATCAGGGGACGTCGCACTACGAGCAGTACTTC.

This chain joins TRBV19 and TRBJ1-1; 8 bases match TRBD1. CDR1 is LNHDA and CDR2 is SQIVND in the germline V gene (reference sequence). The CDR3 is made up of 15 amino acids. Germline trimming cut 5 bases from V and 3 bases from J; bases unmatched to any gene: 8. The CDR3 is CASSDRGRGDTEAFF. The CDR3 region has the DNA TGTGCCAGTAGTGACAGGGGTCGGGGGGACACTGAAGCTTTCTTT.

This clonotype was seen a few times. The V gene is TRBV14, the J gene TRBJ2-3; D not resolved. V was shortened by 1 base and J by 1 base, with 12 bases between the two germline ends. This CDR3 has 16 amino acids. Germline V CDR1 and CDR2: SGHDN, FVKESK. CDR3 region: CASSQGWGTGTDTQYF. Written as DNA, the CDR3 is TGTGCCAGCAGCCAAGGTTGGGGAACGGGCACAGATACGCAGTATTTT. Variable domain in full (rest from reference TRBV14 and TRBJ2-3): EAGVTQFPSHSVIEKGQTVTLRCDPISGHDNLYWYRRVMGKEIKFLLHFVKESKQDESGMPNNRFLAERTGGTYSTLKVQPAELEDSGVYFCASSQGWGTGTDTQYFGPGTRLTVL.

This clonotype was seen repeatedly, ten times or more. V gene TRBV11-1 combines with J gene TRBJ1-6, with unresolved D. The germline V gene has CDR1 SGHAT and CDR2 FQDESV (reference sequence). The CDR3 loop spans 14 amino acids. The V end lost 5 bases, the J end lost 5 bases, and 10 bases lay between the germline ends. This chain's CDR3 is CASSHGWNNSPLHF. CDR3 DNA: TGTGCCAGCAGCCATGGGTGGAATAATTCACCCCTCCACTTT.

The gene calls are TRBV5-1 and TRBJ2-7; no definite D call. Looked up from germline, CDR1 is SGHRS and CDR2 is YFSETQ. The CDR3 is made up of 13 amino acids. Trimming shortened V by 1 base and J by 7 bases, and 12 bases separated the two germline ends. CDR3 region: CASSLNPTREQYF. The CDR3 bases are TGCGCCAGCAGCTTGAACCCTACGAGGGAGCAGTACTTC.

V is TRBV18 and J is TRBJ1-1; 7 bases map to TRBD1. The V and J ends lost 6 bases and 6 bases, in that order; junction bases with no gene match: 13. CDR1 and CDR2 from the germline V gene are KGHSH and LQKENI. The CDR3 consists of 15 residues. The CDR3 sequence is CASSQRQGAVAEAFF. Here the CDR3 DNA reads TGTGCCAGCTCGCAACGACAGGGAGCGGTTGCTGAAGCTTTCTTT.

This rearrangement joins TRBV2 to TRBJ1-1, with D possibly matching TRBD1 (6 bases). Germline values: CDR1 SNHLY, CDR2 FYNNEI. The CDR3 is made up of 13 amino acids. V lost 7 bases and J lost 2, with 11 bases in between. CDR3 nucleotides: TGTGCCAGCACCTCAGGGGACAACACTGAAGCTTTCTTT. Residues: CASTSGDNTEAFF.

This clonotype was observed a handful of times. The V and J genes are TRBV18 and TRBJ2-2; 10 nucleotides align to TRBD1. CDR3 length: 14 residues. Germline assignment: CDR1 KGHSH and CDR2 LQKENI. Trimming cost V 3 bases and J 9 bases; bases outside gene matches: 4. The CDR3 nucleotides read TGTGCCAGCTCACCGGGACAGGGGATCTGGGAGCTGTTTTTT. Amino acid sequence: CASSPGQGIWELFF.

This rearrangement joins TRBV12-3 or TRBV12-4 to TRBJ1-2; D unresolved. V dropped 6 bases and J dropped 2 bases, with 22 bases sitting between them. CDR3 length: 17 residues. CDR3 coding DNA: TGTGCCAGCAGCCCCTATGATGGGATGGTCGGGAACTATGGCTACACCTTC. As protein: CASSPYDGMVGNYGYTF.

This clonotype was observed a few times. The J gene is TRBJ2-1, the V gene TRBV29-1; possibly TRBD2 for D (5 bases). The CDR3 has 16 residues. The germline gives CDR1 SQVTM, CDR2 ANQGSEA. V was trimmed by 0 bases and J by 9 bases, leaving 21 bases between them. In DNA, the CDR3 is TGCAGCGTTGAAGATAGGAAGAGGGAACGGTTTAGTGAGCAGTTCTTC. This sequence encodes CSVEDRKRERFSEQFF.

The chain combines TRBV9 with TRBJ1-3; tentatively, D is TRBD1 (6 bases). V gave up 6 bases and J gave up 0 bases, with 13 bases separating them. CDR3 size: 15 residues. Germline lookup yields CDR1 SGDLS and CDR2 YYNGEE. The CDR3 DNA is TGTGCCAGCATCGGCTTCAGGGGCTCTGGAAACACCATATATTTT. Its protein product is CASIGFRGSGNTIYF.

This clonotype has more than one count but fewer than ten. The chain has TRBV12-3 or TRBV12-4 and TRBJ2-2; 7 bases fit TRBD1. V was clipped by 3 bases and J by 2 bases; unmatched bases: 9. The CDR3 runs 17 residues. Here the CDR3 reads CASSFLVGTANTGELFF. The CDR3 bases are TGTGCCAGCAGTTTCCTAGTCGGGACAGCCAACACCGGGGAGCTGTTTTTT.

This clonotype was detected only a few times. The genes are TRBV3-1 and TRBJ1-1; D ambiguous. CDR3 length: 14 amino acids. V lost 2 bases to trimming and J lost 4 bases, with 11 bases between them. Germline CDR1 is LGHDT and CDR2 is YNNKEL (reference sequence). The CDR3 region is CASSQTNWGTEAFF. CDR3 nucleotide sequence: TGTGCCAGCAGCCAAACGAACTGGGGCACTGAAGCTTTCTTT. Together with reference TRBV3-1 and TRBJ1-1, the CDR3 gives the full variable domain: DTAVSQTPKYLVTQMGNDKSIKCEQNLGHDTMYWYKQDSKKFLKIMFSYNNKELIINETVPNRFSPKSPDKAHLNLHINSLELGDSAVYFCASSQTNWGTEAFFGQGTRLTVV.

The genes are TRBV25-1 and TRBJ1-1; D ambiguous. The germline CDR1 and CDR2 sequences are MGHDK and SYGVNS. There are 14 residues in the CDR3. Trimming stripped 5 bases from V and 7 bases from J, with 17 bases between. Written as DNA, the CDR3 is TGTGCCAGCAGTTTTAGGTCCGTTTATGATGAAGCTTTCTTT. Its translation is CASSFRSVYDEAFF. The complete variable domain, with remaining parts taken from reference TRBV25-1 and TRBJ1-1, reads EADIYQTPRYLVIGTGKKITLECSQTMGHDKMYWYQQDPGMELHLIHYSYGVNSTEKGDLSSESTVSRIRTEHFPLTLESARPSHTSQYLCASSFRSVYDEAFFGQGTRLTVV.